This entry lists 18 T cell receptor beta chains sequenced from one sample in a study of beta chain features in type 1 diabetes. Expressed TCRB transcripts got sequenced, as all isolated RNA was reverse transcribed. The data were produced by immunoSEQ multiplex PCR, yet TCRdb's version contains in-frame clones alone and is incomplete. This table has about 360,000 clones, over 10% appearing once. Sequencing was carried out using naive CD4+ T cells from blood. The receptors come from a man younger than 35 in good health.

This clone was detected once. Different DNA sequences within this sample yield the same CDR3. V is TRBV15 and J is TRBJ2-7, with 11 bases fitting TRBD1. The CDR3 has 14 amino acids. CDR1 is LNHNV, CDR2 YYDKDF, per germline (reference sequence). J was trimmed by 4 bases and V by 3 bases; bases with no gene match: 2. In nucleotides, the CDR3 is TGTGCCACCAGCAGGGACAGGGGGCCGTACGAGCAGTACTTC. This encodes CATSRDRGPYEQYF.

The V call is TRBV10-3, the J call TRBJ2-7; 11 bases agree with TRBD1. The J segment lost 1 base and the V segment lost 6 bases, leaving 14 bases of the junction unmatched. CDR3 length: 18 residues. The V gene's germline CDR1 is ENHRY and CDR2 SYGVKD. CDR3 residues: CAISPGQGAVRRSYEQYF. CDR3 DNA sequence: TGTGCCATCAGCCCTGGACAGGGGGCGGTTCGGAGATCCTACGAGCAGTACTTC.

The J gene is TRBJ2-1, the V gene TRBV7-9, with TRBD2 identical over 9 bases. From germline, CDR1 is SEHNR and CDR2 FQNEAQ (reference sequence). The CDR3 length is 14 residues. J was trimmed by 6 bases and V by 3 bases; bases with no gene match: 3. The CDR3 here is CASSFSGGPNEQFF. CDR3 coding DNA: TGTGCCAGCAGCTTTAGCGGGGGTCCCAATGAGCAGTTCTTC. The full variable domain, with the rest looked up from reference TRBV7-9 and TRBJ2-1, is DTGVSQNPRHKITKRGQNVTFRCDPISEHNRLYWYRQTLGQGPEFLTYFQNEAQLEKSRLLSDRFSAERPKGSFSTLEIQRTEQGDSAMYLCASSFSGGPNEQFFGPGTRLTVL.

This clone was seen only a few times. The V call is TRBV5-5, the J call TRBJ1-2; D is possibly TRBD1 (6 bases). The CDR3 is 15 residues long. The V end was cut by 3 bases, the J end by 0 bases, with 12 bases between. Germline V CDR1 and CDR2: SGHKS, YYEKEE (reference sequence). In nucleotides, the CDR3 is TGTGCCAGCAGCTCCCGGGACACTTCTAACTATGGCTACACCTTC. Encoded protein: CASSSRDTSNYGYTF.

The CDR3 bases are TGCAGCGTTGAGGGACTAGGCAATTCGTACAATGAGCAGTTCTTC. Amino acid sequence: CSVEGLGNSYNEQFF. The V gene is TRBV29-1, the J gene TRBJ2-1, with TRBD2 matching over 8 bases. There are 15 residues in the CDR3. Unmatched junction bases numbered 8, after V lost 3 bases and J lost 4 bases. Looked up from germline, CDR1 is SQVTM and CDR2 is ANQGSEA.

This clone was observed a few times. The V gene is TRBV28, the J gene TRBJ1-2, with D unclear. The germline V gene encodes CDR1 MDHEN and CDR2 SYDVKM. CDR3 length: 14 amino acids. V lost 7 bases, J lost 5 bases, and 17 bases lay in between. CDR3 sequence reads: CASTSPPGLYGYTF. CDR3 DNA: TGTGCCAGCACAAGCCCGCCGGGTCTTTATGGCTACACCTTC.

This clone was seen a handful of times. This chain uses TRBV5-1 with TRBJ2-7; TRBD2 agrees at 12 bases. CDR3 length: 15 residues. CDR1 SGHRS and CDR2 YFSETQ come from the germline V gene. With 5 bases clipped from V and 4 bases from J, the junction kept 7 bases outside the gene matches. The CDR3 sequence: CASSPTSGSRYEQYF. CDR3 nucleotides: TGCGCCAGCAGTCCGACTAGCGGGAGTCGGTACGAGCAGTACTTC.

The genes are TRBV11-1 and TRBJ1-6; D is unclear. This CDR3 is built from 16 residues. Germline V gene lookup returns CDR1 SGHAT and CDR2 FQDESV (reference sequence). The V gene lost 2 bases and the J gene lost 8 bases, with 16 bases spanning the gap. The CDR3 region is CASSLLPPRGHSPLHF. CDR3 DNA: TGTGCCAGCAGCTTATTACCTCCCAGAGGGCATTCACCCCTCCACTTT.

The sample holds one count of this clone. This sequence joins TRBV7-8 and TRBJ2-1, with 11 nucleotides matching TRBD2. Trimming removed 7 bases from V and 0 bases from J; junction bases left unmatched: 11. This CDR3 is built from 18 residues. In germline, CDR1 is SGHVS, CDR2 FQNEAQ. CDR3 region: CASTLEGLAVGSYNEQFF. The CDR3 region has the DNA TGTGCCAGCACCCTAGAGGGACTAGCGGTCGGCTCCTACAATGAGCAGTTCTTC.

This rearrangement joins TRBV9 to TRBJ1-2, with 7 bases aligning to TRBD1. This CDR3 region has 15 residues. Germline CDR1 SGDLS, CDR2 YYNGEE. V lost 4 bases to trimming and J lost 2 bases; unmatched junction nucleotides: 8. The CDR3 loop reads CASSPRGGPNYGYTF. CDR3 DNA: TGTGCCAGCAGCCCAAGAGGGGGCCCGAACTATGGCTACACCTTC.

The V gene is TRBV4-1, the J gene TRBJ1-4; D might be TRBD1 (6 bases). Trimming removed 4 bases at V and 5 bases at J, with 14 bases between. This CDR3 has 15 residues. Germline V gives CDR1 MGHRA, CDR2 YSYEKL. This CDR3 reads CASSPRQALNEKLFF. CDR3 DNA sequence: TGCGCCAGCAGCCCCCGACAGGCACTGAATGAAAAACTGTTTTTT.

This sequence joins TRBV18 and TRBJ1-2, with 10 bases identical to TRBD1. Germline trimming cut 6 bases from V and 7 bases from J; bases unmatched to any gene: 5. This CDR3 has 13 amino acids. CDR1 is KGHSH and CDR2 is LQKENI in the germline V gene. CDR3 sequence: CASSSGQGSGYTF. The CDR3 nucleotides are TGTGCCAGCTCGTCGGGACAGGGGAGTGGCTACACCTTC.

This clone has more than one count but fewer than ten. This sequence joins TRBV2 and TRBJ1-1, with 7 bases matching TRBD1. With 4 bases clipped from V and 11 bases from J, the junction kept 16 bases outside the gene matches. Germline CDR1 and CDR2: SNHLY and FYNNEI. The length of the CDR3 is 15 residues. In nucleotides, the CDR3 is TGTGCCAGCAGTGCTGCGAGACAGGGCCCGGCTAGGGCTTTCTTT. It specifies CASSAARQGPARAFF.

The table lists this clone with a few counts. The rearrangement links TRBV28 to TRBJ2-1, with a possible D match to TRBD1 (6 bases). Germline lookup yields CDR1 MDHEN and CDR2 SYDVKM. The length of the CDR3 is 17 residues. The V and J ends lost 2 bases and 6 bases respectively, with 20 bases between them. In DNA, the CDR3 is TGTGCCAGCAGTTTAATCGCTCGAACAGGGAGTTTCAATGAGCAGTTCTTC. Its translation: CASSLIARTGSFNEQFF.

The J gene is TRBJ2-5, the V gene TRBV18; the D is unclear. Germline V gene lookup returns CDR1 KGHSH and CDR2 LQKENI. V was cut by 3 bases and J by 5 bases, with 10 bases left in between. The CDR3 runs 13 residues. The DNA for the CDR3 is TGTGCCAGCTCACCGCGGTCTAAGGAGACCCAGTACTTC. Translating gives CASSPRSKETQYF.

This sequence joins TRBV5-1 and TRBJ2-7; tentatively, D is TRBD2 (6 bases). With 3 bases removed from V and 1 base from J, the gap between germline ends came to 11 bases. CDR3 size: 14 residues. Looked up from germline, CDR1 is SGHRS and CDR2 is YFSETQ. DNA of the CDR3: TGCGCCAGCAGCTCCGGGGGTCTTTCCTACGAGCAGTACTTC. This translates into CASSSGGLSYEQYF.

This clone was seen a handful of times. V usage is TRBV27 and J usage is TRBJ1-1, with D perhaps TRBD1 (5 bases). With 5 bases removed from V and 5 bases from J, the gap between germline ends came to 21 bases. This CDR3 spans 16 amino acids. Germline assignment: CDR1 MNHEY and CDR2 SMNVEV (reference sequence). CDR3 sequence (DNA): TGTGCCAGCAGTCCCCTCGGGGGACTCTGGGGGACTGAAGCTTTCTTT. Encoded protein: CASSPLGGLWGTEAFF.

This clone showed up just a few times. The chain employs TRBV18 and TRBJ2-5; D call uncertain. The germline V gene encodes CDR1 KGHSH and CDR2 LQKENI. This CDR3 spans 14 amino acids. The V end was cut by 3 bases, the J end by 0 bases, with 8 bases between. CDR3 loop: CASSPQLNQETQYF. The CDR3 DNA follows: TGTGCCAGCTCACCCCAGTTGAACCAAGAGACCCAGTACTTC.